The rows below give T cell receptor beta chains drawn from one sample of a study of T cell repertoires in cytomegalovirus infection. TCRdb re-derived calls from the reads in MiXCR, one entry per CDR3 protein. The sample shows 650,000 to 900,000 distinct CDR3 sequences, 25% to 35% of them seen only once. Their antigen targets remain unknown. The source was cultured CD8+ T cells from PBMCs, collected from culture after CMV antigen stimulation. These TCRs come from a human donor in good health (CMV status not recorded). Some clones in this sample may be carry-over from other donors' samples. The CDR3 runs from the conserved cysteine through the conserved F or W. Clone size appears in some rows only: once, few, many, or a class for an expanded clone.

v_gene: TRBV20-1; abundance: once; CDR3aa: CSARDPEGAGVREKLFF
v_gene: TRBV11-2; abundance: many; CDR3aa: CASSLGLAGPYNEQFF
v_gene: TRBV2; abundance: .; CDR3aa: CASISGTGGGNQPQHF
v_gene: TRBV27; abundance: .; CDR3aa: CASSGAPSPYEQYF
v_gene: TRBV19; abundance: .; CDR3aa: CASSPSSTSGEQYF
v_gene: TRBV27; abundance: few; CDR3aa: CASSLTLITEAFF
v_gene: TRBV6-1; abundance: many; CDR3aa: CATDRDLSEKLFF
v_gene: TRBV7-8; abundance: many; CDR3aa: CASSLVAGRLAKNIQYF
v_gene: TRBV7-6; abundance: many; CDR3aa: CASSSGRGGILNTEAFF
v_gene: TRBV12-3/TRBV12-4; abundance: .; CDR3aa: CASSFNTAYEQYF
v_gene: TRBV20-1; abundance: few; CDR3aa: CSARTLAKNIQYF
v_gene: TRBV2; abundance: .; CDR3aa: CASSERIAKNIQYF
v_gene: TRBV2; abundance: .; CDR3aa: CASSEAPAGTSSYEQYF
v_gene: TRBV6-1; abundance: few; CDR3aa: CASRMGQGLDEQYF
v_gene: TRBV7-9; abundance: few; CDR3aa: CAGGGTHPTSTDTQYF
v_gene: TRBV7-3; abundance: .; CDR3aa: CASSLSTSGGAREQFF
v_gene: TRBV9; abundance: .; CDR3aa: CASSAQGSNSPLHF
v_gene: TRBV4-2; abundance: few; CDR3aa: CASSRVRLAGLNEQFF
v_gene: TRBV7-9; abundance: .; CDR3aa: CASWDGGREVPGELFF
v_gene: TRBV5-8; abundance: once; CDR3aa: CASSPTTVWETQYF
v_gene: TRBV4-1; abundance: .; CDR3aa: CASSQRDRGANQETQYF
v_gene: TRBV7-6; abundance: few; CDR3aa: CASSLAAGIDGYTF
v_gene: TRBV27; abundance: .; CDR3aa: CASSFEPVGQPQHF
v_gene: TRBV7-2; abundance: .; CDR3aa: CASSLTSDPGSLGYTF
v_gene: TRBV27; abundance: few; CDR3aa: CASSLVRHNTGELFF
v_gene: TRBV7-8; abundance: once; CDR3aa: CASSLGGDRGLRAETQYF
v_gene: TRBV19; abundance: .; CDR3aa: CASSIVPHGTGELFF
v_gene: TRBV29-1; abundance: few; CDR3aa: CSAEGLSYEQYF
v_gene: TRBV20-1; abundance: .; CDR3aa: CSARATGYPYEQYF
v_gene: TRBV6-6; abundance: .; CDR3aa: CASSYWPGGGAYF
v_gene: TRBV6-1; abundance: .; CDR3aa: CSTFIRGGNTEAFF
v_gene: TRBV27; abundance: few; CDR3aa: CASSLGGGVTGELFF
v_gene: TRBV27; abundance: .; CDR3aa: CASSFQGKNSPLHF
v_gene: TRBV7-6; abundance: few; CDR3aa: CASSLPYGFGELFF
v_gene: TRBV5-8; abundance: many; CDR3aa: CASSFRTSGSYEQYF
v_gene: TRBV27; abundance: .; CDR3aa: CASLSAGGWDEQFF
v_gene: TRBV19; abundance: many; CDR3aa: CASRFLPTDHNEQFF
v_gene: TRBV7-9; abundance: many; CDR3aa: CASSDRVGNTEAFF
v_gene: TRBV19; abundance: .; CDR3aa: CASGDRNYGYTF
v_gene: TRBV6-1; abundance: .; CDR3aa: CASRENPTLPRNTEAFF
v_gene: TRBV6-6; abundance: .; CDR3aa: CASSYSTGGNNEQFF
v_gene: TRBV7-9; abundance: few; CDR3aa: CASSSDRYPSPGSPLHF
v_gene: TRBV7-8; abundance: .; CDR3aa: CASSSMDSPNEQFF
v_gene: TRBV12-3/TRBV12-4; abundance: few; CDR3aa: CASSFSLIEQFF
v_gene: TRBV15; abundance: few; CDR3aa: CATSGQLADTQYF
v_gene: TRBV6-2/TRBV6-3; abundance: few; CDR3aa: CASSYLGVLGEKLFF
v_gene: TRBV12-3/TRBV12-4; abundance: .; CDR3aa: CASSLVVEPTIYF
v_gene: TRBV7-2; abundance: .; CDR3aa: CASSFNGVAVTQYF
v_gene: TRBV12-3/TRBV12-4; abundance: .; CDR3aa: CASSYGTRSSYEQYF
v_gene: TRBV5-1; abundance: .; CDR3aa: CASSLGLAGFSYNEQFF
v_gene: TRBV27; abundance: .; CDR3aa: CASSTDSMYTMAFF
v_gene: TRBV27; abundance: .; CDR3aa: CASSTYSGGYEQYF